The 15 T cell receptor beta chains in this list originate from one sample, sequenced in a study of blood T cells in healthy people across ages. Primed by a sample-barcoded 5' primer and a J-beta primer mix, a second PCR proceeded for about 7 to 11 cycles. In TCRdb, the 5' RACE reads were re-called with MiXCR into one record per CDR3 protein. The sample includes about 2 million distinct CDR3 sequences, around half of them seen just once. The sequencing sample was made of blood. The receptors shown here come from a woman aged 40 to 50 in good health.

This chain connects TRBV28 to TRBJ2-4; D perhaps matches TRBD1 (5 bases). The CDR3 sequence is 14 residues long. V was cut by 4 bases and J by 2 bases, with 9 bases left in between. Germline V lookup: CDR1 MDHEN, CDR2 SYDVKM. As DNA, the CDR3 is TGTGCCAGCAGTTCCCCAGGGACCAAAAACATTCAGTACTTC. It yields the protein CASSSPGTKNIQYF.

The chain recombines TRBV7-2 with TRBJ2-3, with D uncertain. The CDR3 extends over 16 amino acids. Germline CDR1 reads SGHTA; CDR2 reads FQGNSA. Between the trimmed V and J ends, which lost 1 base and 6 bases, there was a span of 17 bases. The CDR3 loop reads CASSLEPSRVGDTQYF. As DNA, the CDR3 is TGTGCCAGCAGCTTAGAGCCGTCCCGGGTGGGTGATACGCAGTATTTT. Drawing the rest from reference TRBV7-2 and TRBJ2-3, the complete variable domain is GAGVSQSPSNKVTEKGKDVELRCDPISGHTALYWYRQSLGQGLEFLIYFQGNSAPDKSGLPSDRFSAERTGGSVSTLTIQRTQQEDSAVYLCASSLEPSRVGDTQYFGPGTRLTVL.

The chain combines TRBV28 with TRBJ1-6; 7 nucleotides align to TRBD1. The CDR3 consists of 13 residues. V was clipped by 10 bases and J by 8 bases; unmatched bases: 8. Germline CDR1 MDHEN, CDR2 SYDVKM. CDR3 DNA sequence: TGTGCCACCAACAGGGGTGGTGATTCACCCCTCCACTTT. It encodes CATNRGGDSPLHF.

This clonotype has only a few counts. J is TRBJ2-6 and V is TRBV5-1; D possibly corresponds to TRBD1 (6 bases). The CDR3 covers 16 residues. Germline CDR1 reads SGHRS; CDR2 reads YFSETQ. Trimming took off 3 bases at V and 3 bases at J, with 13 bases between the two ends. As DNA, the CDR3 is TGCGCCAGCAGCTCACAAACAGGGTTTGGGGCCAACGTCCTGACTTTC. Its protein is CASSSQTGFGANVLTF.

The chain joins TRBV20-1 to TRBJ2-3; D perhaps matches TRBD1 (6 bases). CDR3 length: 15 amino acids. The V end lost 0 bases, the J end lost 6 bases, and 16 bases lay between the germline ends. The V gene's germline CDR1 is DFQATT and CDR2 SNEGSKA (reference sequence). The CDR3 nucleotides read TGCAGTGCTAGAGATTCGAGGGGGTTGGGGGATACGCAGTATTTT. This translates into CSARDSRGLGDTQYF.

The J gene is TRBJ2-1, the V gene TRBV12-3 or TRBV12-4; 7 nucleotides line up with TRBD1. The CDR3 loop spans 14 amino acids. V dropped 2 bases and J dropped 6; count of bases not matched to a gene: 4. The CDR3 nucleotides read TGTGCCAGCAGTTTAAGGGGGCGCACCAATGAGCAGTTCTTC. Translation: CASSLRGRTNEQFF.

The chain recombines TRBV7-2 with TRBJ2-1; D gene uncertain. The V end was cut by 5 bases, the J end by 10 bases, with 15 bases between. The germline CDR1 and CDR2 sequences are SGHTA and FQGNSA. This CDR3 has 13 amino acids. In DNA, the CDR3 is TGTGCCAGCAGCGATCGGACCCCGAACGAGCAGTTCTTC. Residues: CASSDRTPNEQFF.

This clonotype appeared a few times. A much larger clone is a single base away; this may be a read error. The gene calls are TRBV6-4 and TRBJ2-1, with 11 bases identical to TRBD2. CDR1 is MRHNA, CDR2 SNTAGT, per germline. The CDR3 spans 15 residues. For the CDR3, the DNA is TGTGCCAGCAGCAAGGGACTAGCGGAGGGCAATGAGCGGTTCTTC. Protein product: CASSKGLAEGNERFF.

The J gene is TRBJ2-7, the V gene TRBV5-1; 7 bases map to TRBD1. After removal of 2 bases from V and 3 bases from J, the junction contained 8 bases not matched to a gene. From germline, CDR1 is SGHRS and CDR2 YFSETQ. The CDR3 runs to 15 residues. Written as DNA, the CDR3 is TGCGCCAGCAGCTTCAACCGGGACAGCAGCTACGAGCAGTACTTC. Translating it yields CASSFNRDSSYEQYF.

This clonotype showed up just a few times. The chain recombines TRBV10-3 with TRBJ2-6; TRBD1 is a possible D gene (5 bases). The CDR3 spans 14 residues. Germline V gene sequence: CDR1 ENHRY, CDR2 SYGVKD. Trimming cost V 6 bases and J 0 bases, with 6 bases left between them. Written as DNA, the CDR3 is TGTGCCATCAGAGGGGCCTCTGGGGCCAACGTCCTGACTTTC. Translation: CAIRGASGANVLTF.

The gene calls are TRBV20-1 and TRBJ2-2; the D gene is possibly TRBD2 (7 bases). V was shortened by 5 bases and J by 5 bases, with 21 bases between the two germline ends. This CDR3 region has 16 residues. The germline V gene has CDR1 DFQATT and CDR2 SNEGSKA (reference sequence). CDR3 loop: CSAHSSARGGTGELFF. The CDR3 coding sequence is TGCAGTGCTCACTCCTCCGCCAGGGGAGGGACCGGGGAGCTGTTTTTT.

This clonotype was counted only a few times. The V call is TRBV28, the J call TRBJ2-5; unclear D gene. Per germline, CDR1 MDHEN and CDR2 SYDVKM. The CDR3 covers 13 residues. Trimming took off 10 bases at V and 7 bases at J, with 19 bases between the two ends. CDR3 nucleotides: TGTGCCACCGTTCGCAGTTTGGGGTTGACCCAGTACTTC. Its translation is CATVRSLGLTQYF. Full variable domain (missing parts from reference TRBV28 and TRBJ2-5): DVKVTQSSRYLVKRTGEKVFLECVQDMDHENMFWYRQDPGLGLRLIYFSYDVKMKEKGDIPEGYSVSREKKERFSLILESASTNQTSMYLCATVRSLGLTQYFGPGTRLLVL.

The chain carries TRBV6-1 and TRBJ2-6; tentative D call: TRBD1 (5 bases). Germline CDR1 and CDR2: MNHNS and SASEGT. Trimming cost V 6 bases and J 3 bases, with 18 bases left between them. The CDR3 loop spans 17 amino acids. The CDR3 sequence: CASRAGNPGYGANVLTF. For the CDR3, the DNA is TGTGCCAGCAGGGCCGGTAATCCAGGGTATGGGGCCAACGTCCTGACTTTC.

This clonotype turned up a few times. The chain recombines TRBV7-2 with TRBJ2-1; 7 bases align to TRBD1. The CDR3 covers 14 residues. Germline values: CDR1 SGHTA, CDR2 FQGNSA. V dropped 5 bases and J dropped 4; count of bases not matched to a gene: 5. The CDR3 reads CASSRDRLYNEQFF. CDR3 sequence (DNA): TGTGCCAGCAGCCGGGACAGACTTTACAATGAGCAGTTCTTC.

The V and J genes are TRBV6-5 and TRBJ2-7, with 8 bases matching TRBD1. Germline V CDR1 and CDR2: MNHEY, SVGAGI. CDR3 size: 14 residues. V was pared by 9 bases and J by 3 bases, with 10 bases of the junction left unmatched. The CDR3 protein is CASRYGTGSYEQYF. CDR3 DNA sequence: TGTGCCAGTCGGTATGGGACAGGAAGCTACGAGCAGTACTTC.